This T cell receptor (beta chain) was profiled in a study of blood T cell repertoires in COVID-19. Study-wide background: Acute and convalescent COVID-19 samples came from the United States, Italy and Spain. Sample material is recorded as cDNA or gDNA derived from T cells, B-cell-depleted T cells, or PBMCs.

This clone has more than one count but fewer than ten. The germline V gene has CDR1 SGHTA and CDR2 FQGNSA. This CDR3 is 14 amino acids long. Losses at the gene ends were 5 bases for V and 3 bases for J; bases not matched to a gene: 4. Source study methods: Cell counts per sample came from amplifying reference gene primers. Clones were sequenced by immunoSEQ multiplex PCR, and TCRdb holds only the in-frame ones, with some missing. Clone size and the V and J calls come from that table; the DNA yielded D and trimming. Altogether some 150,000 clones are present, about 85% being singletons, with the ten largest covering less than 50%.

Sequenced sample: peripheral blood. This chain joins TRBV7-2 and TRBJ1-1, with 9 bases that match TRBD1. This clonotype was sampled from a human donor in a cohort sampled during active COVID-19. The CDR3 coding sequence is TGTGCCAGCAGCATAAGACAGGGGGACACTGAAGCTTTCTTT. Translating gives CASSIRQGDTEAFF.